This T cell receptor beta chain was retrieved from a study of early T cells in non-severe SARS-CoV-2 infection. For the study at large: Bulk RNA taken from unsorted whole blood was sequenced, leaving chains unpaired.

Unique molecular identifiers were affixed to single, distinct cDNA molecules. Via MiXCR, TCRdb re-called the 5' RACE reads, giving one row per CDR3 protein. The sample has about 40,000 distinct CDR3 sequences; around 23% are singletons. A few counts support this clonotype. Its antigen is not known. Study-level points and caveats: VDJdb matching skewed toward anti-spike CD8 responses, missing private and CD4 specificities.

The CDR3 is made up of 18 amino acids. Germline CDR1 and CDR2: KGHSH and LQKENI. Trimming left V 5 bases short and J 0 bases short, with 17 bases between. This clonotype was obtained from an adult who was a healthcare worker with PCR-confirmed SARS-CoV-2 infection or an uninfected control (not recorded which). The sample in question was whole blood, obtained at baseline. The chain carries TRBV18 and TRBJ2-6; D is possibly TRBD1 (5 bases). The CDR3 bases are TGTGCCAGCTCATCGAACCAGGGCGCCCACTCTGGGGCCAACGTCCTGACTTTC. Protein product: CASSSNQGAHSGANVLTF.